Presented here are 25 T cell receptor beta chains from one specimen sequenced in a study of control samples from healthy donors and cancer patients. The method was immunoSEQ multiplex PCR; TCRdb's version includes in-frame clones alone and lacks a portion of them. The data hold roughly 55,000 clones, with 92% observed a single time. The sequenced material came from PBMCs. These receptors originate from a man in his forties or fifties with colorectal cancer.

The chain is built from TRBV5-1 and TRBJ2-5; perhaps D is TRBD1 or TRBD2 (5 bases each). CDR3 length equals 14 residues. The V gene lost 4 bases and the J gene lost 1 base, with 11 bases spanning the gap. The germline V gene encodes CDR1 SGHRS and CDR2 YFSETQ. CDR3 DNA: TGCGCCAGCAGCACCTGGGGGAGCCAAGAGACCCAGTACTTC. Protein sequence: CASSTWGSQETQYF.

CDR3 region: CASSQGDSRSNQPQHF. The CDR3 bases are TGTGCCAGCAGCCAAGGTGACAGCAGAAGCAATCAGCCCCAGCATTTT. The rearrangement links TRBV4-2 to TRBJ1-5, with D perhaps matching TRBD1 (5 bases). The CDR3 spans 16 residues. Germline-derived CDR1 and CDR2 are LGHNA and YNFKEQ. Trimming removed 1 base at V and 1 base at J, with 11 bases between.

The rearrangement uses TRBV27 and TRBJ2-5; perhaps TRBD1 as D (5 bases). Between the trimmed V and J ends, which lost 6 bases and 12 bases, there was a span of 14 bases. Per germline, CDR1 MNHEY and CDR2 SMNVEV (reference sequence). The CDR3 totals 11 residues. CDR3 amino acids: CASRKQEKEYF. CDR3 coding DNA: TGTGCCAGCAGAAAACAGGAAAAAGAGTACTTC.

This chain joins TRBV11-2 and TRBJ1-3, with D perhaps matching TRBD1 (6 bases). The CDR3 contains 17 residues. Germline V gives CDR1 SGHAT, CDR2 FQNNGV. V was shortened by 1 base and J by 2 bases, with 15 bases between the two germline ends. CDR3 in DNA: TGTGCCAGCAGCTTAGTAAGGGGGACGAGCACTGGAAACACCATATATTTT. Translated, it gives CASSLVRGTSTGNTIYF.

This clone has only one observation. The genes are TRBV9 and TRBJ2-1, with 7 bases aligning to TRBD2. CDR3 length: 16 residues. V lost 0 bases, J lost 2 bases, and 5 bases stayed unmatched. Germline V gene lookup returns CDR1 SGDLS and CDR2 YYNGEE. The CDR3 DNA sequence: TGTGCCAGCAGCGTAGCCCCGGGGGGAGCCTACAATGAGCAGTTCTTC. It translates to CASSVAPGGAYNEQFF. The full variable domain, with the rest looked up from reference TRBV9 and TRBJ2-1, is DSGVTQTPKHLITATGQRVTLRCSPRSGDLSVYWYQQSLDQGLQFLIQYYNGEERAKGNILERFSAQQFPDLHSELNLSSLELGDSALYFCASSVAPGGAYNEQFFGPGTRLTVL.

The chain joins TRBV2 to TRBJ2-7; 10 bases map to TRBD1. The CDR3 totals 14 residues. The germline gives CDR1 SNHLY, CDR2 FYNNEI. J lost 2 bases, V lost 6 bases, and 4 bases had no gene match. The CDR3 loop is CASSGGQGTYEQYF. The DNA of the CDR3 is TGTGCCAGCAGCGGGGGACAGGGGACCTACGAGCAGTACTTC.

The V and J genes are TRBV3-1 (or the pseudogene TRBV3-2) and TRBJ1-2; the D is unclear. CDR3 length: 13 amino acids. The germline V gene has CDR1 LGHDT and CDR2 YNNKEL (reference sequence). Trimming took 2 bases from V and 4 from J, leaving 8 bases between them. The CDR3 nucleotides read TGTGCCAGCAGCCAAACTCTGGTCTATGGCTACACCTTC. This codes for CASSQTLVYGYTF.

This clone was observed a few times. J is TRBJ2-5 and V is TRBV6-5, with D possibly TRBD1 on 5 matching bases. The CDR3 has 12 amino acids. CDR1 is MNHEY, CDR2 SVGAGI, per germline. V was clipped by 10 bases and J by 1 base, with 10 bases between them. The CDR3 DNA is TGTGCCATAGACAGTATCCAAGAGACCCAGTACTTC. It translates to CAIDSIQETQYF.

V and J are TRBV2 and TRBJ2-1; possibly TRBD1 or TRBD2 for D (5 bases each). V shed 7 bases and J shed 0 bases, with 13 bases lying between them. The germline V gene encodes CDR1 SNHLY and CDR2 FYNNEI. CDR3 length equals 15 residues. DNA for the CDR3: TGTGCCAGCACCCTGGGGGAAAGCTCCTACAATGAGCAGTTCTTC. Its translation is CASTLGESSYNEQFF.

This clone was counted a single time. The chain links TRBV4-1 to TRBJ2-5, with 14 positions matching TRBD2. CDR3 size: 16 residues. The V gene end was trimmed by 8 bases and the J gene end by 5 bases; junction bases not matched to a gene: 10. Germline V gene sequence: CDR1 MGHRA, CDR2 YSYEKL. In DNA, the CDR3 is TGCGCCAGCCTCAGACTAGCGGGGGGGCCGGGGGAGACCCAGTACTTC. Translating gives CASLRLAGGPGETQYF.

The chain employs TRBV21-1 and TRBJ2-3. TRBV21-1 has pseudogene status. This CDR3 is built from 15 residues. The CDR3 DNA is TGTGCCAGCAGCAAAGGGCAGCTTAGCACAGATACGCAGTATTTT. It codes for CASSKGQLSTDTQYF.

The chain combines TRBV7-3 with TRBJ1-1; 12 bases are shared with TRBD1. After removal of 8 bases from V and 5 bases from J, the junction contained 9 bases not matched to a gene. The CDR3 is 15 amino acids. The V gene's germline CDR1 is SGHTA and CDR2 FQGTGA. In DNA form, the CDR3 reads TGTGCCAGCTTAAGGGGACAGGGGGCATCAACTGAAGCTTTCTTT. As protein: CASLRGQGASTEAFF. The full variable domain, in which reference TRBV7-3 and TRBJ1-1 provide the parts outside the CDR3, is GAGVSQTPSNKVTEKGKYVELRCDPISGHTALYWYRQSLGQGPEFLIYFQGTGAADDSGLPNDRFFAVRPEGSVSTLKIQRTERGDSAVYLCASLRGQGASTEAFFGQGTRLTVV.

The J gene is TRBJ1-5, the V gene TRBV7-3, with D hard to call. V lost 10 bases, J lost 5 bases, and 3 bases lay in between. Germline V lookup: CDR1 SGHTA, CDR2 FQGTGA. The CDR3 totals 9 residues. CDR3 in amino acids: CAKDQPQHF. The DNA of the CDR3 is TGTGCCAAAGATCAGCCCCAGCATTTT. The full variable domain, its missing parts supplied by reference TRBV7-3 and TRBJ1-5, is GAGVSQTPSNKVTEKGKYVELRCDPISGHTALYWYRQSLGQGPEFLIYFQGTGAADDSGLPNDRFFAVRPEGSVSTLKIQRTERGDSAVYLCAKDQPQHFGDGTRLSIL.

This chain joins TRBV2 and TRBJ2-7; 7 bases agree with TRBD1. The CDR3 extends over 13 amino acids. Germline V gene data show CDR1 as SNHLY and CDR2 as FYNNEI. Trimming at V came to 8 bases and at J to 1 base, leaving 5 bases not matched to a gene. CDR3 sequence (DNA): TGTGCCAGCCGACAGGGCGGGTCCTACGAGCAGTACTTC. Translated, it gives CASRQGGSYEQYF.

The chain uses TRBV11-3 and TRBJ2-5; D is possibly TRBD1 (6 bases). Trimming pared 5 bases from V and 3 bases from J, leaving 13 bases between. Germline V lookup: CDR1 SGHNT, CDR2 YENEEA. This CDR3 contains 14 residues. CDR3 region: CASSPTRGKETQYF. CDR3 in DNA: TGTGCCAGCAGCCCCACCAGGGGTAAAGAGACCCAGTACTTC.

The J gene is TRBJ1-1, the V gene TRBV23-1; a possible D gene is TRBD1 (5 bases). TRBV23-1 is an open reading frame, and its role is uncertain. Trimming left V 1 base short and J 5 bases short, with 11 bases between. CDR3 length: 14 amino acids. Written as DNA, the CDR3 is TGCGCCAGCAGTCAATTTGTGGGGGAAACTGAAGCTTTCTTT. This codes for CASSQFVGETEAFF.

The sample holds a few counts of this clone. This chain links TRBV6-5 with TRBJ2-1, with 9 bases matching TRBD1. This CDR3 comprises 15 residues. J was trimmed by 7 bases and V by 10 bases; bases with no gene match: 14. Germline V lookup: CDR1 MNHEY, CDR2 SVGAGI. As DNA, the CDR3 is TGTGCCACCACGTTAGGACAGGGGACGTTTAATGAGCAGTTCTTC. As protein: CATTLGQGTFNEQFF.

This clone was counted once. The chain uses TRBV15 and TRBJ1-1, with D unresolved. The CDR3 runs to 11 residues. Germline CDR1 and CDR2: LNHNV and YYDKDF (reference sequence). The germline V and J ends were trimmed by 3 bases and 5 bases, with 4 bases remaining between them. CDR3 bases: TGTGCCACCAGCAGGGGAACTGAAGCTTTCTTT. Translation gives CATSRGTEAFF. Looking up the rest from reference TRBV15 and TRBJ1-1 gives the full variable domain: DAMVIQNPRYQVTQFGKPVTLSCSQTLNHNVMYWYQQKSSQAPKLLFHYYDKDFNNEADTPDNFQSRRPNTSFCFLDIRSPGLGDTAMYLCATSRGTEAFFGQGTRLTVV.

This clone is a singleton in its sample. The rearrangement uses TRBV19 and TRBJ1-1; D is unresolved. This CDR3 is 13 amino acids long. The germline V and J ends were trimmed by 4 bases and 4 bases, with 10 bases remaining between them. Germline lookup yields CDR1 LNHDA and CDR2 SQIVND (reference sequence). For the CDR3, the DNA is TGTGCCAGTAGTAGGCAGACAACCACTGAAGCTTTCTTT. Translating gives CASSRQTTTEAFF. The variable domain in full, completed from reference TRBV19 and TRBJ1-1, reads DGGITQSPKYLFRKEGQNVTLSCEQNLNHDAMYWYRQDPGQGLRLIYYSQIVNDFQKGDIAEGYSVSREKKESFPLTVTSAQKNPTAFYLCASSRQTTTEAFFGQGTRLTVV.

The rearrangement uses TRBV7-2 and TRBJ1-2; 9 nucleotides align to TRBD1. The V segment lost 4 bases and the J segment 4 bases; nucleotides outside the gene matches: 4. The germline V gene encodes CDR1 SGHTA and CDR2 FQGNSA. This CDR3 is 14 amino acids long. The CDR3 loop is CASSWGQGVYGYTF. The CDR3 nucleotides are TGTGCCAGCAGCTGGGGACAGGGCGTCTATGGCTACACCTTC.

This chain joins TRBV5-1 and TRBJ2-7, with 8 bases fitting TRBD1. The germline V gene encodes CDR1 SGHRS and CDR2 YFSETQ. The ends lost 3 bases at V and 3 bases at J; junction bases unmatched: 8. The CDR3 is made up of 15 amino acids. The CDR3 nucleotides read TGCGCCAGCAGCTCCCCCCCGGGACAGGTCTACGAGCAGTACTTC. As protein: CASSSPPGQVYEQYF. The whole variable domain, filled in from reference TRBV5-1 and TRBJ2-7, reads KAGVTQTPRYLIKTRGQQVTLSCSPISGHRSVSWYQQTPGQGLQFLFEYFSETQRNKGNFPGRFSGRQFSNSRSEMNVSTLELGDSALYLCASSSPPGQVYEQYFGPGTRLTVT.

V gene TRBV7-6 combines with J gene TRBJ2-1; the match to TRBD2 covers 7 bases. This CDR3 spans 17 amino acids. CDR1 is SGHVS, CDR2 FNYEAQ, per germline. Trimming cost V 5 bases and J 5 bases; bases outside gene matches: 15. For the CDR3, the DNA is TGTGCCAGCAGCCCGGAGAGCGGGGCCATTCGACACAATGAGCAGTTCTTC. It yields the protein CASSPESGAIRHNEQFF.

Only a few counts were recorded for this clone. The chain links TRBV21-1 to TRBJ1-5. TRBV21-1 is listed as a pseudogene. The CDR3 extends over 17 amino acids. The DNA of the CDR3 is TGTGCCAGCAGCAAAGTGCCCGGTTTTTATAGCAATCAGCCCCAGCATTTT. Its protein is CASSKVPGFYSNQPQHF.

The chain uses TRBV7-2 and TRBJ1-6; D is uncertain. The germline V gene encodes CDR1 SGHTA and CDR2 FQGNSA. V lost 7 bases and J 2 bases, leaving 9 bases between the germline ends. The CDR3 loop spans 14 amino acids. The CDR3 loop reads CASKGMAYNSPLHF. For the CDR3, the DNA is TGTGCCAGCAAGGGTATGGCCTATAATTCACCCCTCCACTTT.

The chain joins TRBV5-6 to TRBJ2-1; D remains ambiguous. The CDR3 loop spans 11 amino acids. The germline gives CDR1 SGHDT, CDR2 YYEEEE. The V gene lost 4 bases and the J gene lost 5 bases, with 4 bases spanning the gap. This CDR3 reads CASSRDNEQFF. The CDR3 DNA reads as TGTGCCAGCAGCCGTGACAATGAGCAGTTCTTC.